The clone carrying this T cell receptor (beta chain) was seen a few times. Its target is unknown. The data stem from a study of T cells after yellow fever vaccination. Findings and limits, study-wide: Of the clonotypes, a small share occurred in both CD4 and CD8 compartments. In FACS-sorted repertoires, abundant clonotypes from the bulk population could appear as contaminants.

The CDR3 extends over 15 amino acids. The ends were cut back, 1 base at V and 5 bases at J, with 11 bases in the middle. From germline, CDR1 is SGHTA and CDR2 FQGNSA. A universal primer site and UMIs were added as TCR cDNA was made by 5'RACE template switching. TCRdb analysed the 5' RACE reads with MiXCR anew, one entry per CDR3 protein. The sample consists of fewer than 450,000 distinct CDR3 sequences, 7% to 9% of them appearing once. The origin of this receptor is a man between 18 and 29 years old who received the YFV17D yellow fever vaccine. This specimen consisted of PBMCs, obtained around 45 days after the first yellow fever vaccination. V and J are TRBV7-2 and TRBJ2-2; the D gene is possibly TRBD1 (5 bases). The CDR3: CASSLVPAGTGELFF. CDR3 DNA: TGTGCCAGCAGCTTAGTCCCTGCAGGGACCGGGGAGCTGTTTTTT.